This record covers a single TCR beta chain. Its antigen specificity is not known. Within one base of it there is no much larger clone, and no base qualities were kept. The entry originates in a study of T cell responses to AZD1222 COVID-19 vaccine (dated by TCRdb to the early 2020s). Regarding the complete study: AZD1222 recipients given second doses at about 4 weeks or at about 12 weeks were pooled, since spike-specific TCR depth and breadth were not found to differ between the two schedules. A total of around 240 trial participants underwent TCR sequencing, of whom some 210 received two doses of AZD1222 and about 25 received two doses of the MenACWY control vaccine. Enrollment into the trials was organized by age into subgroups of 18-55, 56-69 and 70-plus years, and those subgroups contained approximately 150, 30 and 60 TCR-sequenced participants, respectively.

V drops 2 bases and J drops 1 base, leaving 12 bases in between. CDR3 length: 15 amino acids, cysteine to phenylalanine. Only the CDR3 DNA is retained, 45 bases long and in frame from the first base. The CDR1 and CDR2 encoded by the germline V gene (reference sequence) are SGHNT and YYREEE. What the time point label conveys for this sample: baseline before first vaccination. Vaccinee samples were obtained from the UK trials COV001 and COV002, which included a single-blind randomized controlled phase 2/3 trial of AZD1222 (ChAdOx1 nCoV-19) in healthy adults. Trial participant PBMC samples were collected at day 0 and day 28 after the second dose for TCRbeta chain sequencing. The CDR3 regions of human TCRbeta chains were analyzed by immunosequencing. Per the source publication's procedure: Repertoire TCRs were matched against a reference library of SARS-CoV-2-specific TCRs generated with the MIRA antigen-specificity platform. Breadth was defined as the fraction of unique TCRs that were SARS-CoV-2-associated. Depth was defined as the fraction of total T cells that were SARS-CoV-2-associated. Using the MIRA data, every spike-specific TCR was mapped to the spike region that the TCR reacted to and assigned to either a CD4 or a CD8 class. Log10-transformed breadth and depth values were compared by one-way ANOVA with Sidak's multiple comparisons tests. Sourced from immuneACCESS, this table was stored by TCRdb with only in-frame sequences that have V and J called. A share of the clones is absent; for the studies checked, an unresolved V gene accounts for under half, and the remainder has no known explanation. For V, J and clone size, that table is used; D and trimming come from the DNA. Recorded for this sample are about 120,000 clones; 88% of them occurred a single time. 1.6% of the sample is held by the ten biggest clonotypes.

On the study overall, not on this receptor specifically: Reportedly, almost half of the unique spike-specific TCRs recognized epitopes lying outside the regions that are mutated in the B.1.351 and B.1.1.7 variants. Conclusions about previously exposed vaccinees are limited, since just 6 or 7 AZD1222 recipients were seropositive for SARS-CoV-2 at baseline. After two AZD1222 doses, spike-specific TCR breadth and depth were significantly higher than at day 0 and than in MenACWY recipients. Because no day 14 peak-response samples were available, repertoires were characterized only after the peak T cell response. The vaccine-associated CD4 TCRs covered the entire spike protein, and the dominant responses fell in regions 160-218 and 743-854. In the small 56-69-year group, the increase in depth fell short of significance, most likely because of low power. Participants were mostly white British, with more females than males. The authors suggested clonal diversity may have been underestimated.

The V and J genes are TRBV5-4 and TRBJ1-1; 6 matching bases give a weak D call of TRBD1. The clonotype originates from an adult in good health. The starting material was peripheral blood, obtained on day 0 of AZD1222 vaccination. The CDR3 corresponds to CASSLKTGRNTEAFF. The DNA sequence is given as TGTGCCAGCAGCTTAAAAACAGGGAGGAACACTGAAGCTTTCTTT.